This TCR beta chain was observed in a study of T cell repertoires in cytomegalovirus infection. Study overall: Public TCR beta signatures were indicative of both CMV infection and a matching HLA type. Study-level points and caveats: Summed frequency of shared TCR beta families picked out CMV carriers who also had the relevant HLA. The ex vivo response was dominated by HLA-C-restricted CMV-specific TCR beta clonotypes.

This clonotype was seen more than once but under ten times. Its antigen is undetermined. The CDR3 runs 16 residues. Losses at the gene ends were 5 bases for V and 1 base for J; bases not matched to a gene: 9. From germline, CDR1 is SGHTA and CDR2 FQGNSA. Each CDR3 protein gets one entry after TCRdb re-called the reads with MiXCR. The table shows approximately 590,000 distinct CDR3 sequences, with 35% to 50% occurring only once. The V call is TRBV7-2, the J call TRBJ2-3; 7 nucleotides line up with TRBD2. This clonotype was obtained from a human donor in good health (CMV status not recorded). Some clones in this sample may be carry-over from other donors' samples. Source: cultured PBMCs, taken from culture after CMV antigen stimulation. CDR3 nucleotides: TGTGCCAGCAGCATCCGGGGCGGGAGAGGCACAGATACGCAGTATTTT. Its protein is CASSIRGGRGTDTQYF.